The 5 T cell receptor beta chains in this list originate from one sample, sequenced in a study of blood T cell repertoires in COVID-19. Profiled with immunoSEQ multiplex PCR; TCRdb holds only in-frame clones, not every one. The table has 90,000 to 110,000 clones, over 75% seen once. Material for sequencing was peripheral blood. These receptors were taken from a woman between 45 and 65 years old with acute or convalescent COVID-19.

The J gene is TRBJ2-3, the V gene TRBV2; TRBD2 might be the D (6 bases). V was shortened by 4 bases and J by 0 bases, with 8 bases between the two germline ends. CDR3 size: 14 residues. Germline CDR1 is SNHLY and CDR2 is FYNNEI. CDR3 sequence reads: CASSGDFSTDTQYF. In nucleotides, the CDR3 is TGTGCCAGCAGTGGGGACTTTAGCACAGATACGCAGTATTTT.

The chain links TRBV4-2 to TRBJ2-2, with TRBD2 matching 15 bases. V trimming: 4 bases; J trimming: 4 bases; junction bases outside the gene matches: 4. The CDR3 totals 17 residues. Germline CDR1 reads LGHNA; CDR2 reads YNFKEQ. As DNA, the CDR3 is TGTGCCAGCAGCCCTCGGACTAGCGGGGGGGTCACCGGGGAGCTGTTTTTT. It encodes CASSPRTSGGVTGELFF.

The genes are TRBV6-5 and TRBJ1-2, with no clear D. The CDR3 runs to 13 residues. The V end was cut by 5 bases, the J end by 4 bases, with 11 bases between. Germline CDR1 is MNHEY and CDR2 is SVGAGI. The CDR3 reads CASSPLARYGYTF. The CDR3 DNA reads as TGTGCCAGCAGTCCCTTGGCCCGCTATGGCTACACCTTC.

This chain connects TRBV30 to TRBJ2-7; the match to TRBD2 covers 11 bases. J gave up 0 bases and V 4 bases, and 11 bases lay outside the gene matches. The germline CDR1 and CDR2 sequences are GTSNPN and SVGIG (reference sequence). The CDR3 consists of 17 residues. Here the CDR3 DNA reads TGTGCCTGGACTCTGACTAGCGGGGCGCCCAGCTCCTACGAGCAGTACTTC. Translation gives CAWTLTSGAPSSYEQYF. Based on the CDR3 plus reference TRBV30 and TRBJ2-7, the full variable domain is SQTIHQWPATLVQPVGSPLSLECTVEGTSNPNLYWYRQAAGRGLQLLFYSVGIGQISSEVPQNLSASRPQDRQFILSSKKLLLSDSGFYLCAWTLTSGAPSSYEQYFGPGTRLTVT.

This chain links TRBV3-1 (or the pseudogene TRBV3-2) with TRBJ2-3, with 7 positions matching TRBD2. The CDR3 consists of 13 residues. The trim removed 8 bases at V and 7 bases at J, leaving 9 bases unmatched. Germline V gene data show CDR1 as LGHDT and CDR2 as YNNKEL (reference sequence). This CDR3 is CASGGGSWNTQYF. The CDR3 DNA follows: TGTGCCAGCGGCGGGGGAAGTTGGAATACGCAGTATTTT.